The sequence of this T cell receptor beta chain was determined in a study of T cell clones after liver transplantation. Study results and limitations: Circulating graft-donor-reactive CD4 TCRbeta sequences fell significantly post-transplant in most of the 8 subjects.

This clone was seen only once. Its specificity is unknown. The method was immunoSEQ multiplex PCR; TCRdb's version includes in-frame clones alone and lacks a portion of them. The sample carries more than 45,000 clones, around two thirds recorded once. Germline CDR1 and CDR2: ENHRY and SYGVKD. This CDR3 region has 16 residues. Trimming at V came to 9 bases and at J to 5 bases, leaving 13 bases not matched to a gene. The source is a human patient who received a liver transplant. Some of the T cells might come from the graft donor. The sample consisted of CD4+ T cells from blood, taken at the approximately 15-month timepoint. This sequence joins TRBV10-3 and TRBJ2-2; 9 positions match TRBD2. CDR3 DNA: TGTGCCATATCCCTGGTAGCGGGAGTGGTGACCGGGGAGCTGTTTTTT. This encodes CAISLVAGVVTGELFF.